The present T cell receptor (beta chain) was sequenced within a study of radiation and T cells in renal cell carcinoma. As for the study in general: Nephrectomy followed 15 Gy stereotactic body radiation by 4 weeks.

Assay used: immunoSEQ multiplex PCR; TCRdb lists only in-frame clones, some missing. The repertoire consists of 120,000 or so clones, with roughly four fifths occurring once and the leading ten covering 4.5% to 7%. Findings and limits, study-wide: From baseline, blood top tumor clonotypes peaked at 2 weeks post-radiation.

This clone has more than one count but fewer than ten. The target antigen is unknown. Time point reported: blood 2 weeks post-SBRT. Indicated treatment: 15 Gy SBRT to primary tumor, nephrectomy 4 weeks later. Blood was sampled at baseline, 2 weeks and 4 weeks after SBRT. The patient's renal cell carcinoma had clear cell pathology. Looked up from germline, CDR1 is LNHNV and CDR2 is YYDKDF (reference sequence). The CDR3 runs 14 residues. Trimming removed 3 bases from V and 4 bases from J; junction bases left unmatched: 2. The chain carries TRBV15 and TRBJ1-1; 10 bases fit TRBD1. This specimen was blood, taken from a patient whose treatment included radiotherapy and nephrectomy. The origin of this receptor is a man in his fifties with renal cell carcinoma. The CDR3 coding sequence is TGTGCCACCAGCAGGGACAGGGGGGGCACTGAAGCTTTCTTT. As protein: CATSRDRGGTEAFF.